A selection of T cell receptor beta chains follows, all from one sample in a study of CXCR3-negative and CXCR3-positive naive CD8 T cells. From its re-call of the 5' RACE reads, TCRdb lists each CDR3 protein once, without DNA. This sample's table reports about 48,000 distinct CDR3 sequences. Source material: memory CD8+ T cells from blood. These receptors were collected from a human donor in good health. Some clones in this sample may be carry-over from other donors' samples. Both conserved end residues are part of each CDR3.

J gene,V gene,CDR3 protein
TRBJ2-5,TRBV7-3,CASSSSTSGQETQYF
TRBJ2-7,TRBV6-5,CASSYSIGDRSYEQYF
TRBJ2-2,TRBV7-9,CASSFGRSGRTGELFF
TRBJ2-5,TRBV29-1,CSVPSQETQYF
TRBJ2-3,TRBV5-1,CASSLDRGGDTQYF
TRBJ2-3,TRBV3-1,CASSQVVTDTQYF
TRBJ2-5,TRBV28,CASSPTGDPQETQYF
TRBJ2-3,TRBV7-2,CASSLAIAGPSTDTQYF
TRBJ2-5,TRBV5-1,CASSLEDGPQETQYF
TRBJ1-5,TRBV21-1,CASSKLRGTQHF
TRBJ1-2,TRBV30,CAWTPTGRSYGYTF
TRBJ2-3,TRBV29-1,CSVAGGGPTDTQYF
TRBJ2-1,TRBV6-4,CASSEYRDSYNEQFF
TRBJ2-1,TRBV28,CASRTKHPGQFF